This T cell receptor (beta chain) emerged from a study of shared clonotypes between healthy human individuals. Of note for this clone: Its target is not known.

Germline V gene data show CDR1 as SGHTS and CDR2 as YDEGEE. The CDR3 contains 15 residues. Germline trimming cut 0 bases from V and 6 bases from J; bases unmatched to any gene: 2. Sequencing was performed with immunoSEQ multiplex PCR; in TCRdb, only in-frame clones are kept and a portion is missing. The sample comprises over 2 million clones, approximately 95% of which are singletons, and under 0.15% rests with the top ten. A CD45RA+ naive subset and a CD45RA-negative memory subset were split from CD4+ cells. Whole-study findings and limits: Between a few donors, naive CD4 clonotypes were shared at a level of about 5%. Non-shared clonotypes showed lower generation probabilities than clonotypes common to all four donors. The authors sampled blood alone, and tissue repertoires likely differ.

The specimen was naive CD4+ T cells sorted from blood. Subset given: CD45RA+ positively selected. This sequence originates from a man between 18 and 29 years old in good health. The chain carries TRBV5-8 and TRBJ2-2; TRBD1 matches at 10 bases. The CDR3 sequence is CASSLGQGAAGELFF. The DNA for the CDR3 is TGTGCCAGCAGCTTGGGACAGGGGGCGGCCGGGGAGCTGTTTTTT.